This TCR beta chain was captured in a study of vaccination effects on CD4 cells after COVID-19 (dated by TCRdb to the early 2020s). Context from the whole study: Each participant got two doses of an mRNA SARS-CoV-2 vaccine, either BNT162b2 or mRNA-1273. In both COVID-19 convalescent patients and infection-naive vaccine recipients, the study compared SARS-CoV-2 spike-specific CD4+ TCR repertoires from before mRNA vaccination with those from after it. A total of 10 COVID-19 convalescent patients and several SARS-CoV-2-naive healthy vaccine recipients were included in the full study. Cultures from other donors in the study were sequenced using the Oncomine TCR Beta short-read assay on an Illumina iSeq 100. The paper's findings and limits, for the study overall: Marked clonal contraction was observed in both infection-induced and vaccine-induced clones at late post-vaccination timepoints, consistent with waning T cell responses. Only a small number of convalescent patients were included, and no early post-infection timepoints were available, which limited the study. In healthy vaccine recipients, vaccine-induced clones were almost all SARS-CoV-2 mono-reactive, with only 1 of 255 being cross-reactive with common cold coronaviruses.

The library was produced with the immunoSEQ multiplex PCR assay. TCR beta CDR3 sequencing was performed on DNA from the cultured, isolated CD4+ T cells. Turning to the authors' computational methods: The analysis removed non-productive TCR sequences, trimmed reads to the CDR3 region, and retained only CDR3s that were 7 or more amino acids long. Antigen-specific clonotypes were identified using the MANAFEST web app by comparison of expansion in peptide wells against reference cultures. To be called positive, a clone needed expansion at FDR<0.05 compared with the reference and with all other wells, an odds ratio greater than 5, and a frequency greater than 0.1% in two replicate wells. Cross-reactive clonotypes were defined as significantly expanded in SARS-CoV-2 spike wells and in at least one common cold coronavirus spike condition. CDR3 similarity was assessed by Levenshtein distance with the stringdist R package, and unrooted trees were built with ape in R 3.6.1. TCRdb's version of the immuneACCESS table is confined to in-frame rearrangements and falls short of the full clone set. An unresolved V gene accounts for under half of the shortfall where checked; the remainder is of unknown origin. That table is the source of V, J and clone size, and D and trimming were worked out from the DNA. For this sample the table gives some 68,000 clones, of which around three quarters were detected only once. The ten most abundant clones make up 3.5% to 4.5% of the sample.

In the ViraFEST assay, PBMC were stimulated with viral peptide pools, and TCR sequencing was then used to find antigen-specific CD4+ T cell clonotypes based on their expansion. After more than 9 days of culture, CD4+ T cells were isolated with the EasySep CD4+ T cell isolation kit. The absence of prior SARS-CoV-2 infection in healthy vaccine recipients was confirmed by negative nucleocapsid antibodies before and after vaccination. Each well held fewer than 2.5 million PBMC cultured in IMDM containing around 5% human AB serum, 10 IU/ml IL-2 and gentamicin, along with 10 ug/ml peptides. Half of the culture medium was replaced with fresh IL-2-containing medium on days 3 and 7. Unless noted otherwise, every peptide stimulation condition was grown in triplicate wells. PBMC were separated from whole blood using Ficoll-Paque Plus gradient centrifugation and were then either cryopreserved at -140C or used fresh. The overlapping peptide pools covered the spike proteins of SARS-CoV-2 as well as those of the common cold coronaviruses HCoV-NL63, HCoV-OC43 and HCoV-229E. The QIAamp micro DNA kit was used to extract genomic DNA from the cultured CD4+ T cells.

The CDR3 sequence holds 14 residues, the cysteine and phenylalanine included. Kept here is only the CDR3 DNA, which spans 42 bases and is read in frame from base 1. CDR1 and CDR2 are read off the germline V gene as SGHRS and YFSETQ. V and J lose 2 bases and 3 bases, and a span of 11 bases separates them. Concerning this clone: Its antigen remains unidentified. No much larger clone is present one base from it, and per-base qualities are unavailable.

The sequence came from a human donor who received a COVID-19 vaccine. Sample: CD4+ T cells from PBMCs cultured with HCoV-OC43 spike peptides, taken before COVID-19 vaccination. The cell subset or site tag for this specimen amounts to: HCoV-OC43 spike overlapping peptide pool stimulation. The rearrangement combines TRBV5-1 with TRBJ2-5, with TRBD2 as a weak D call on 5 bases. The DNA sequence follows: TGCGCCAGCAGCTTTGGACTCACTAAAGAGACCCAGTACTTC. This encodes CASSFGLTKETQYF.